The rows below give T cell receptor beta chains drawn from one sample of a study of blood T cell repertoires in COVID-19. Here immunoSEQ multiplex PCR was the method, and the copy in TCRdb shows in-frame clones only, minus some. The data show about 270,000 clones, approximately 86% seen once. The sequenced sample consisted of peripheral blood. Receptor source: an older woman who had recovered from COVID-19. CDR3s include the opening cysteine and the closing phenylalanine or tryptophan. The order of the fields is V gene, J gene, CDR3 length, CDR3 protein.

>TRBV9|TRBJ2-5|17
CASSVDMGTGYQETQYF
>TRBV5-1|TRBJ2-5|11
CASSGGLTQYF
>TRBV7-9|TRBJ2-6|17
CASSLNRVSSGANVLTF
>TRBV5-4|TRBJ2-7|15
CASSRRDRGNEWQYF
>TRBV11-2|TRBJ1-1|15
CASTAYGRINTEAFF
>TRBV10-3|TRBJ2-1|16
CAISPGTSVTYNEQFF
>TRBV5-1|TRBJ1-2|16
CASRVDSDRLAYGYTF
>TRBV19|TRBJ2-5|15
CASSIDSGSQETQYF
>TRBV19|TRBJ1-5|15
CASRPGHVGNQPQHF
>TRBV11-2|TRBJ2-7|12
CASSPPGYEQYF
>TRBV10-3|TRBJ2-7|12
CAIHSGTSEQYF
>TRBV5-1|TRBJ2-1|15
CASSFEGHSGRGQFF
>TRBV18|TRBJ1-5|13
CASSLGLDQPQHF
>TRBV15|TRBJ1-4|14
CATSLDRGSEKLFF
>TRBV27|TRBJ1-5|13
CASRSLSNQPQHF